What follows are 10 T cell receptor beta chains derived from one specimen sequenced in a study of identical twins. TCRdb analysed the 5' RACE reads with MiXCR anew, one entry per CDR3 protein. In the table there are approximately 470,000 distinct CDR3 sequences, 11% to 15% of which are singletons. In addition, the sample was reused for a study of yellow fever vaccine responses in identical twins.

The sequenced sample was CD4+ T cells sorted from blood. The receptor set was obtained from a woman aged 18-29 years in good health.

This clonotype was seen a few times. In nucleotides, the CDR3 is TGTGCCACCAGTGACCCCCGGACAGGGCGAGAGCAGTACTTC. It codes for CATSDPRTGREQYF. The chain is built from TRBV24-1 and TRBJ2-7, with TRBD1 matching 8 bases. The CDR3 has 14 amino acids. With V trimmed by 4 bases and J by 7 bases, 8 bases remained unmatched. Per the germline V gene, CDR1 is KGHDR and CDR2 is SFDVKD.

This clonotype has more than one count but fewer than ten. The chain combines TRBV5-1 with TRBJ2-1, with D perhaps TRBD1 or TRBD2 (5 bases each). The V end lost 4 bases, the J end lost 7 bases, and 15 bases lay between the germline ends. The CDR3 is made up of 14 amino acids. From germline, CDR1 is SGHRS and CDR2 YFSETQ. CDR3 nucleotides: TGCGCCAGCAGCATGTGGGGTGAGGGGAATGAGCAGTTCTTC. This translates into CASSMWGEGNEQFF.

The chain employs TRBV7-3 and TRBJ1-6; D is unclear. With 6 bases removed from V and 11 bases from J, the gap between germline ends came to 14 bases. The length of the CDR3 is 13 residues. Germline V CDR1 and CDR2: SGHTA, FQGTGA. The CDR3 DNA is TGTGCCAGCAGAGAGGGTGGGGATGCACCCCTCCACTTT. Protein sequence: CASREGGDAPLHF.

V usage is TRBV15 and J usage is TRBJ2-1; 7 nucleotides align to TRBD2. Germline V gene sequence: CDR1 LNHNV, CDR2 YYDKDF (reference sequence). The junction had 6 bases not matched to a gene; V was cut back by 0 bases and J by 1 base. This CDR3 has 17 residues. CDR3 sequence (DNA): TGTGCCACCAGCAGAGACTCCGGGGGGTCGTCCTACAATGAGCAGTTCTTC. It encodes CATSRDSGGSSYNEQFF.

This clonotype appeared many times. The chain employs TRBV29-1 and TRBJ2-5; maybe TRBD1 (6 bases). In germline, CDR1 is SQVTM, CDR2 ANQGSEA. V gave up 7 bases and J gave up 5 bases, with 14 bases separating them. This CDR3 has 12 amino acids. CDR3 in amino acids: CSANRDMETQYF. The DNA of the CDR3 is TGCAGCGCCAACCGGGACATGGAGACCCAGTACTTC.

The chain employs TRBV9 and TRBJ2-7, with a tentative D call TRBD2 (5 bases). The germline V gene has CDR1 SGDLS and CDR2 YYNGEE. The CDR3 sequence is 14 residues long. With 0 bases removed from V and 7 bases from J, the gap between germline ends came to 14 bases. CDR3 sequence reads: CASSVASPTREQYF. CDR3 nucleotide sequence: TGTGCCAGCAGCGTAGCGTCCCCCACTAGGGAGCAGTACTTC.

This clonotype occurred a few times. The gene calls are TRBV18 and TRBJ2-1; TRBD1 matches 8 bases. Germline trimming cut 4 bases from V and 5 bases from J; bases unmatched to any gene: 7. CDR1 and CDR2 (germline): KGHSH, LQKENI. The CDR3 is 15 amino acids. The CDR3 reads CASSRGQGVDNEQFF. The CDR3 region has the DNA TGTGCCAGCTCACGTGGACAGGGTGTAGACAATGAGCAGTTCTTC.

The chain links TRBV12-3 or TRBV12-4 to TRBJ2-7; D assignment may be TRBD1 or TRBD2 (6 bases each). The CDR3 covers 14 residues. The V and J ends lost 3 bases and 2 bases respectively, with 11 bases between them. This CDR3 is CASSLGGLPYEQYF. DNA for the CDR3: TGTGCCAGCAGTTTGGGGGGCTTGCCCTACGAGCAGTACTTC.

The sample holds a few counts of this clonotype. The genes are TRBV11-2 and TRBJ2-1; tentative D call: TRBD2 (6 bases). V lost 2 bases and J lost 7, with 18 bases in between. This CDR3 spans 16 amino acids. CDR1 and CDR2 (germline): SGHAT, FQNNGV. The CDR3 region has the DNA TGTGCCAGCAGCTTACTACGATCCCTAGCGCGGAATGAGCAGTTCTTC. This gives the protein CASSLLRSLARNEQFF.

The chain recombines TRBV23-1 with TRBJ2-5; D may be TRBD2 (6 bases). TRBV23-1 is known as an ORF, though its function is uncertain. CDR3 length equals 14 residues. The V and J ends lost 5 bases and 2 bases respectively, with 12 bases between them. CDR3 bases: TGCGCCAGCAGTTCTCGGGACTGTCAAGAGACCCAGTACTTC. Translating gives CASSSRDCQETQYF.